These T cell receptor beta chains were read from a single sample in a study of CD8 T cells in Susac syndrome. TCRdb re-derived calls from the immunoSEQ multiplex PCR reads in MiXCR, one entry per CDR3 protein. The sample has about 90,000 distinct CDR3 sequences, 90% to 97% seen once. The specimen sequenced was CD8+ T cells from PBMCs. These receptor sequences come from a human donor with Susac syndrome. Each CDR3 is given with its conserved first and last residue. Fields, in order: clone size, J gene, V gene, D gene, CDR3 protein, CDR3 DNA. D genes are given only for firm matches. Size is omitted from some rows. Given values are once, few, many or a class for expanded clones.

clone size: .
J gene: TRBJ1-1
V gene: TRBV25-1
D gene: .
CDR3 protein: CASSESAEAGGAFF
CDR3 DNA: TGTGCCAGCAGTGAATCCGCGGAGGCGGGGGGAGCTTTCTTT

clone size: .
J gene: TRBJ2-5
V gene: TRBV7-7
D gene: TRBD1
CDR3 protein: CASSPDRAPGETQYF
CDR3 DNA: TGTGCTAGCAGCCCAGACAGGGCTCCCGGAGAGACCCAGTACTTC

clone size: .
J gene: TRBJ1-3
V gene: TRBV20-1
D gene: .
CDR3 protein: CSARVRGPSGNTIYF
CDR3 DNA: TGCAGTGCTAGAGTCCGGGGGCCCTCTGGAAACACCATATATTTT

clone size: .
J gene: TRBJ2-5
V gene: TRBV29-1
D gene: .
CDR3 protein: CSVLFPPLGETQYF
CDR3 DNA: TGCAGCGTTCTCTTCCCACCGCTTGGGGAGACCCAGTACTTC

clone size: .
J gene: TRBJ2-2
V gene: TRBV6-1
D gene: .
CDR3 protein: CASSEFPGHEGTGELFF
CDR3 DNA: TGTGCCAGCAGTGAATTCCCGGGACACGAGGGCACCGGGGAGCTGTTTTTT

clone size: .
J gene: TRBJ1-1
V gene: TRBV20-1
D gene: .
CDR3 protein: CSASGETEAFF
CDR3 DNA: TGCAGTGCCAGCGGTGAGACTGAAGCTTTCTTT

clone size: .
J gene: TRBJ1-3
V gene: TRBV25-1
D gene: .
CDR3 protein: CASSPIDNSGNTIYF
CDR3 DNA: TGTGCCAGCAGCCCAATAGACAACTCTGGAAACACCATATATTTT

clone size: .
J gene: TRBJ2-7
V gene: TRBV18
D gene: TRBD1
CDR3 protein: CASSPSRTGTDYEQYF
CDR3 DNA: TGTGCCAGCTCACCATCCCGGACAGGGACTGACTACGAGCAGTACTTC

clone size: once
J gene: TRBJ2-5
V gene: TRBV5-1
D gene: TRBD2
CDR3 protein: CASSSTAGEETQYF
CDR3 DNA: TGCGCCAGCAGCTCGACGGCGGGGGAGGAGACCCAGTACTTC

clone size: .
J gene: TRBJ2-7
V gene: TRBV7-2
D gene: .
CDR3 protein: CASSSTAGSYEQYF
CDR3 DNA: TGTGCCAGCAGCTCTACGGCGGGGTCCTACGAGCAGTACTTC

clone size: .
J gene: TRBJ1-1
V gene: TRBV4-2
D gene: .
CDR3 protein: CASSQDQGLTEAFF
CDR3 DNA: TGTGCCAGCAGCCAAGATCAGGGGCTCACTGAAGCTTTCTTT

clone size: .
J gene: TRBJ2-7
V gene: TRBV4-2
D gene: .
CDR3 protein: CASSQDQGPYEQYF
CDR3 DNA: TGTGCCAGCAGCCAAGATCAGGGGCCCTACGAGCAGTACTTC